This TCR beta chain was identified in a study of shared clonotypes between healthy human individuals. General study findings and limits: Some clonotypes were shared by all four sorted-subset donors, while others were not shared. The non-shared ones had lower generation probabilities than the shared ones.

Concerning this clone itself: Its antigen remains unidentified.

The germline V gene encodes CDR1 LNHDA and CDR2 SQIVND (reference sequence). V lost 6 bases, J lost 8 bases, and 9 bases stayed unmatched. CDR3 length equals 14 residues. Method: immunoSEQ multiplex PCR; TCRdb's copy keeps in-frame clones and lacks some. Of approximately 2.5 million clones in the sample, roughly 92% were seen once. V is TRBV19 and J is TRBJ1-4; 7 positions match TRBD1. The sequencing input was naive CD4+ T cells sorted from blood. Specified subset: CD45RA+ positively selected. This TCR derives from a man aged 18-30 years in good health. The CDR3 bases are TGTGCCAGTAGCGGGACAGCCTTAGGGGAAAAACTGTTTTTT. Its protein product is CASSGTALGEKLFF. The full variable domain, with the rest looked up from reference TRBV19 and TRBJ1-4, is DGGITQSPKYLFRKEGQNVTLSCEQNLNHDAMYWYRQDPGQGLRLIYYSQIVNDFQKGDIAEGYSVSREKKESFPLTVTSAQKNPTAFYLCASSGTALGEKLFFGSGTQLSVL.